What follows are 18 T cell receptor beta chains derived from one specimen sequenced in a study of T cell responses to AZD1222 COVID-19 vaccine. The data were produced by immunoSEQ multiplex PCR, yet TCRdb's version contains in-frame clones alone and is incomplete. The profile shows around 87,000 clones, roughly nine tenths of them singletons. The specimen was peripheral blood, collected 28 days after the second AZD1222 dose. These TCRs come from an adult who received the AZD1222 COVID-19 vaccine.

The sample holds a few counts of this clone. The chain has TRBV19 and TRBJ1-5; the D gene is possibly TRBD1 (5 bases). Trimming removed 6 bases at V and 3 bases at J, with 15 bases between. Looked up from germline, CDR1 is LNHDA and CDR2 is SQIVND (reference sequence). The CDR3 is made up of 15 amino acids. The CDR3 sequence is CASRIRGSHNQPQHF. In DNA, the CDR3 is TGTGCCAGTAGGATTCGGGGCAGCCACAATCAGCCCCAGCATTTT. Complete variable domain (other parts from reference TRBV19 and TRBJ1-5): DGGITQSPKYLFRKEGQNVTLSCEQNLNHDAMYWYRQDPGQGLRLIYYSQIVNDFQKGDIAEGYSVSREKKESFPLTVTSAQKNPTAFYLCASRIRGSHNQPQHFGDGTRLSIL.

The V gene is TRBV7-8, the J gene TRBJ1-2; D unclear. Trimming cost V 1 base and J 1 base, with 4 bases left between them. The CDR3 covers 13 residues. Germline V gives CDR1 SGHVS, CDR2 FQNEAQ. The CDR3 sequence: CASSLDSNYGYTF. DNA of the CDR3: TGTGCCAGCAGCTTAGACAGTAACTATGGCTACACCTTC.

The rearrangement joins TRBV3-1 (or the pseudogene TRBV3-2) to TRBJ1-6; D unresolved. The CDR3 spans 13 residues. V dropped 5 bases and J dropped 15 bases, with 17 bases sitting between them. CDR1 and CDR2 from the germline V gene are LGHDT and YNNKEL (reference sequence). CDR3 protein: CASSERTGLDLHF. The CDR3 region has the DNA TGTGCCAGCAGCGAGCGGACGGGTCTCGACCTCCACTTT.

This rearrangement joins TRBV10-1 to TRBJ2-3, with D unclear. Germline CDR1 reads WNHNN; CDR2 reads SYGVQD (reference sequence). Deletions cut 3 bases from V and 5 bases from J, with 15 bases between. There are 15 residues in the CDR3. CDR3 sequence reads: CASSEGPELGDTQYF. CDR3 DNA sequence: TGCGCCAGCAGTGAAGGTCCGGAACTCGGAGATACGCAGTATTTT.

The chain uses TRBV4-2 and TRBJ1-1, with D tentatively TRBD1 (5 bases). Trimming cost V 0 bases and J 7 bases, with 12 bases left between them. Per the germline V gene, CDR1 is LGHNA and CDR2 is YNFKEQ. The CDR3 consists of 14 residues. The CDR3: CASSQDRAVIEAFF. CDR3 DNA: TGTGCCAGCAGCCAAGACAGGGCGGTTATTGAAGCTTTCTTT.

This CDR3 is CASSVGSGGQETQYF. The CDR3 DNA is TGTGCCAGCAGTGTAGGTAGCGGGGGGCAAGAGACCCAGTACTTC. The chain joins TRBV25-1 to TRBJ2-5, with 10 bases fitting TRBD2. Unmatched junction bases numbered 4, after V lost 4 bases and J lost 2 bases. Germline V gene data show CDR1 as MGHDK and CDR2 as SYGVNS. CDR3 size: 15 residues.

CDR3 protein: CAILAHTDTQYF. The CDR3 DNA is TGCGCCATCTTGGCTCACACAGATACGCAGTATTTT. The chain joins TRBV23-1 to TRBJ2-3; D gene uncertain. TRBV23-1 falls under the ORF class, with uncertain function. The CDR3 extends over 12 amino acids. Trimming removed 10 bases at V and 2 bases at J, with 10 bases between.

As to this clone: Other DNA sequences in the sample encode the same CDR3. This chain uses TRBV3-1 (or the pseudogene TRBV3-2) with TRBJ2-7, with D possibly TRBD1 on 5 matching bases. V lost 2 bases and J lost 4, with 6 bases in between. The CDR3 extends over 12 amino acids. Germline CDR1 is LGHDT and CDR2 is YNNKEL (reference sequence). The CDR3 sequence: CASSQQGYEQYF. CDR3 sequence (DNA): TGTGCCAGCAGCCAACAGGGTTACGAGCAGTACTTC.

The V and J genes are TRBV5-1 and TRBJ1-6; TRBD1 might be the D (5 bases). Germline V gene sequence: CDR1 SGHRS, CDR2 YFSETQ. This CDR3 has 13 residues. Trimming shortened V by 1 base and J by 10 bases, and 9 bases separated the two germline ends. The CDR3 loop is CASSLSGGSPLHF. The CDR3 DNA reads TGCGCCAGCAGCTTGTCGGGGGGATCACCCCTCCACTTT.

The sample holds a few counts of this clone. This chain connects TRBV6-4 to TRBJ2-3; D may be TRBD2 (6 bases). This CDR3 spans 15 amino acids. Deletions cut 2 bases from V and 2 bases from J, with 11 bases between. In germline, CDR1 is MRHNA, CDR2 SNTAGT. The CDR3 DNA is TGTGCCAGCAGTGACGTGGCGGGGTCCACAGATACGCAGTATTTT. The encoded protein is CASSDVAGSTDTQYF.

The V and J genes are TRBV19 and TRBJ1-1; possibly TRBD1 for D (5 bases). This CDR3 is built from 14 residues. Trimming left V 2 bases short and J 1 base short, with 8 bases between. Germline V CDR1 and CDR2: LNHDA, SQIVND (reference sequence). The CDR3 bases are TGTGCCAGTAGTATATACGACAGGAACACTGAAGCTTTCTTT. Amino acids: CASSIYDRNTEAFF.

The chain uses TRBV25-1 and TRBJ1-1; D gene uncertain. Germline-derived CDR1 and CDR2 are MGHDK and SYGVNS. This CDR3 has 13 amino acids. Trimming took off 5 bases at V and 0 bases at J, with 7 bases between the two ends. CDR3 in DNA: TGTGCCAGCAGTTTTGACTTGAACACTGAAGCTTTCTTT. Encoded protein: CASSFDLNTEAFF.

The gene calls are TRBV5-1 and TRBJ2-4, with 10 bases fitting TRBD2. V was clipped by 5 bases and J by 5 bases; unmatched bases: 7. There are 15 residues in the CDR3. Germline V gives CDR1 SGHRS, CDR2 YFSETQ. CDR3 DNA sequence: TGCGCCAGCAGACTACTAGCGGGACATGAAAACATTCAGTACTTC. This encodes CASRLLAGHENIQYF.

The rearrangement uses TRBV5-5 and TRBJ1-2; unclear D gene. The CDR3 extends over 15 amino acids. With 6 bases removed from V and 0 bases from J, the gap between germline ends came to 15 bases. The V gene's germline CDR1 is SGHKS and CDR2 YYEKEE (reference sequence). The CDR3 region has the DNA TGTGCCAGCACGGGCAGGCCTTCTACTAACTATGGCTACACCTTC. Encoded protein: CASTGRPSTNYGYTF.

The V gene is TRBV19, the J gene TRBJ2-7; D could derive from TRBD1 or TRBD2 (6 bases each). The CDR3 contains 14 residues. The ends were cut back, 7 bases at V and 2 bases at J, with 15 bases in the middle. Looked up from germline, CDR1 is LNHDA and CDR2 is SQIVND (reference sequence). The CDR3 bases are TGTGCCAGTACCCCACGAGGGGGGCCCTACGAGCAGTACTTC. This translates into CASTPRGGPYEQYF. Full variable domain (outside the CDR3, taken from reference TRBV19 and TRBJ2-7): DGGITQSPKYLFRKEGQNVTLSCEQNLNHDAMYWYRQDPGQGLRLIYYSQIVNDFQKGDIAEGYSVSREKKESFPLTVTSAQKNPTAFYLCASTPRGGPYEQYFGPGTRLTVT.

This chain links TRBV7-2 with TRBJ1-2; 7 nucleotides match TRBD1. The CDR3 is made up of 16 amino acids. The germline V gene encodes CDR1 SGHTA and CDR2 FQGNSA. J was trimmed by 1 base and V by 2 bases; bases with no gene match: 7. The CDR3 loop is CASSLIPGQNNYGYTF. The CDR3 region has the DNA TGTGCCAGCAGCTTAATTCCGGGACAGAATAACTATGGCTACACCTTC.

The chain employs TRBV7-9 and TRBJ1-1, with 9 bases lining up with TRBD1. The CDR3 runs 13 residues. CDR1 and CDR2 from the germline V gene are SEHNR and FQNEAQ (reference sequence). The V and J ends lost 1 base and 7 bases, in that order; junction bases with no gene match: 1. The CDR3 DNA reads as TGTGCCAGCAGCTTAGTGACAGGGGGTGAAGCTTTCTTT. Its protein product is CASSLVTGGEAFF. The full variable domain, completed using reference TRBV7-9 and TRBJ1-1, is DTGVSQNPRHKITKRGQNVTFRCDPISEHNRLYWYRQTLGQGPEFLTYFQNEAQLEKSRLLSDRFSAERPKGSFSTLEIQRTEQGDSAMYLCASSLVTGGEAFFGQGTRLTVV.

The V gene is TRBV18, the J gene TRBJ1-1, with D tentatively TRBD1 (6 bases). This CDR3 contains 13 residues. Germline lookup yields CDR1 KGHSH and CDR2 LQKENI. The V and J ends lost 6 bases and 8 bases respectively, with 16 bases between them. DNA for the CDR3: TGTGCCAGCTCCGAGGGCAGGGGACCCGAAGCTTTCTTT. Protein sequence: CASSEGRGPEAFF.